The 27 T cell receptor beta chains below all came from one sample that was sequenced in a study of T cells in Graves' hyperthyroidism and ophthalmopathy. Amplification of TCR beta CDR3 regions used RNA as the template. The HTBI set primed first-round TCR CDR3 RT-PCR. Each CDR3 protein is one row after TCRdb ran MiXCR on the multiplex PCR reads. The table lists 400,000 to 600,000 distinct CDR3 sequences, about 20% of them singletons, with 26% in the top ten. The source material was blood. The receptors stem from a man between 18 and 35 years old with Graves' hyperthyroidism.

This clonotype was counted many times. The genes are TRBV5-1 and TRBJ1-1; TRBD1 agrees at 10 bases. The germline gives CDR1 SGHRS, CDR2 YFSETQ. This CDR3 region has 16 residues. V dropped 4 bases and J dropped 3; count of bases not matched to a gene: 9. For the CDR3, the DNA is TGCGCCAGCAGCCTCTCCGGGACAGGGGTAGACACTGAAGCTTTCTTT. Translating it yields CASSLSGTGVDTEAFF.

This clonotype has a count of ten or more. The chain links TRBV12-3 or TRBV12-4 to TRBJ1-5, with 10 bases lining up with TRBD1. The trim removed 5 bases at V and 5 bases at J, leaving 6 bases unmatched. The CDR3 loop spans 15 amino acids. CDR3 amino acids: CASSRQGAKDQPQHF. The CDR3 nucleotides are TGTGCCAGCAGTCGACAGGGGGCTAAGGATCAGCCCCAGCATTTT.

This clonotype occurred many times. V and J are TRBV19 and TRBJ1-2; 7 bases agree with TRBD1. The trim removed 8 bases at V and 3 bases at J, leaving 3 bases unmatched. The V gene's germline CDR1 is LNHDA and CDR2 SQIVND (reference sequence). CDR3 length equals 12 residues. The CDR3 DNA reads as TGTGCCAGTCAGGGGGTGGACTATGGCTACACCTTC. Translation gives CASQGVDYGYTF.

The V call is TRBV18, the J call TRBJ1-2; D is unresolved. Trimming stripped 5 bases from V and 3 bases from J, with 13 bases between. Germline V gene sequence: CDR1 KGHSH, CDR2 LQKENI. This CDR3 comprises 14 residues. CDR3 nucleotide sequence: TGTGCCAGCTCAATTTTTCAGGAAGACTATGGCTACACCTTC. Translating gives CASSIFQEDYGYTF.

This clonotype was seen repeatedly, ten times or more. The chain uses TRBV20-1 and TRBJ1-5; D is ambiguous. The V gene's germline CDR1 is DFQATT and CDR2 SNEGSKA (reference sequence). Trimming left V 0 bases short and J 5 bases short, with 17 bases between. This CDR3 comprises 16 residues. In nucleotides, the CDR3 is TGCAGTGCTAGAGATAACTTCGGATTGGCTTATCAGCCCCAGCATTTT. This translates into CSARDNFGLAYQPQHF.

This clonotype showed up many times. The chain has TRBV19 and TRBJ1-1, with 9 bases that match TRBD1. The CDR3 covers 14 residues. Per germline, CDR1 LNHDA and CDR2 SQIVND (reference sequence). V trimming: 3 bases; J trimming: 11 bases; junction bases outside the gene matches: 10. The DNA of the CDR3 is TGTGCCAGTAGTATGCCAGGACAGGGGAGAGAGGCTTTCTTT. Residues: CASSMPGQGREAFF.

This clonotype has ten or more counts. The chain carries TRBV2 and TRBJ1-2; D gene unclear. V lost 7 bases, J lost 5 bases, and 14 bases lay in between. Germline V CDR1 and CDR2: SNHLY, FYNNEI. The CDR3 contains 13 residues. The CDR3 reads CASKANRNYGYTF. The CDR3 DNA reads TGTGCCAGCAAGGCCAATAGAAATTATGGCTACACCTTC.

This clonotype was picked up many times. The CDR3 DNA reads as TGTGCCACAAGGACAGTCCACGAGCAGTACTTC. It codes for CATRTVHEQYF. The rearrangement joins TRBV6-1 to TRBJ2-7, with D maybe TRBD1 (6 bases). The CDR3 length is 11 residues. Germline V gives CDR1 MNHNS, CDR2 SASEGT. V was clipped by 10 bases and J by 5 bases, with 12 bases between them.

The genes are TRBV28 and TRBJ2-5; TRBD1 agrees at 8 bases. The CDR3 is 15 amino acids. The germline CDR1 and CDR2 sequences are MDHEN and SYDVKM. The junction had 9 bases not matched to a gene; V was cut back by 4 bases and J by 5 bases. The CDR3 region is CASSSSGTGGETQYF. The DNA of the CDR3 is TGTGCCAGCAGTTCCTCGGGGACAGGTGGGGAGACCCAGTACTTC.

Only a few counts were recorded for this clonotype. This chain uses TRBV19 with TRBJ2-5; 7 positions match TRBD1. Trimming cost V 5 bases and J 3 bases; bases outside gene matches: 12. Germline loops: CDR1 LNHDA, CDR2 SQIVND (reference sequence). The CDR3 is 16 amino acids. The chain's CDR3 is CASSSLWGTEEETQYF. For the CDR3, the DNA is TGTGCCAGTAGTTCCCTTTGGGGGACAGAAGAAGAGACCCAGTACTTC.

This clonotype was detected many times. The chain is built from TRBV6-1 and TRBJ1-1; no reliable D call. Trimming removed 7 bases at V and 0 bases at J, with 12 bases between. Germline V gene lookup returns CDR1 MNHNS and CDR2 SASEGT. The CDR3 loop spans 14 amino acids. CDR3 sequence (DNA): TGTGCCAGCACGGCAGGCCGTATGAACACTGAAGCTTTCTTT. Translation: CASTAGRMNTEAFF.

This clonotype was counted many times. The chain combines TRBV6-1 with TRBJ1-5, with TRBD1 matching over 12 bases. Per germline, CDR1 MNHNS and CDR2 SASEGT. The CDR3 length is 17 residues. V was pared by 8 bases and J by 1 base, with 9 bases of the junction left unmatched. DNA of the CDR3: TGTGCCAGCCGTGGGACAGGGGGCGCAAAAAGCAATCAGCCCCAGCATTTT. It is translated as CASRGTGGAKSNQPQHF.

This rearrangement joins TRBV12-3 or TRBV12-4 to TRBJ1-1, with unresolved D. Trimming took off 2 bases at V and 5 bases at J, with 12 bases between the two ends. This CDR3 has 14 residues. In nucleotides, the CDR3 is TGTGCCAGCAGTTTAAAGGAGCGGGGAACTGAAGCTTTCTTT. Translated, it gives CASSLKERGTEAFF.

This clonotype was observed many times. This CDR3 is CASSQGVWETQYF. Written as DNA, the CDR3 is TGCGCCAGCAGCCAAGGGGTCTGGGAGACCCAGTACTTC. This chain connects TRBV4-1 to TRBJ2-5; D not resolved. The CDR3 spans 13 residues. Per the germline V gene, CDR1 is MGHRA and CDR2 is YSYEKL. The V end was cut by 1 base, the J end by 5 bases, with 8 bases between.

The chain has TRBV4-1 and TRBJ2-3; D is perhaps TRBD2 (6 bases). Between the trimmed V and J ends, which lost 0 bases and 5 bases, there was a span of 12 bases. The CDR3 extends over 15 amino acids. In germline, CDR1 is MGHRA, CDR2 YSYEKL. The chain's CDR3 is CASSQDSSVGDTQYF. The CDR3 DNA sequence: TGCGCCAGCAGCCAAGATTCTAGCGTTGGAGATACGCAGTATTTT.

The DNA of the CDR3 is TGTGCCAGCAGTCCCGCTCAGCGGGGCGGAAGTCAGCCCCAGCATTTT. Amino acids: CASSPAQRGGSQPQHF. The rearrangement joins TRBV12-3 or TRBV12-4 to TRBJ1-5; tentatively, D is TRBD1 (5 bases). Trimming removed 5 bases from V and 6 bases from J, with 20 bases in between. This CDR3 has 16 amino acids.

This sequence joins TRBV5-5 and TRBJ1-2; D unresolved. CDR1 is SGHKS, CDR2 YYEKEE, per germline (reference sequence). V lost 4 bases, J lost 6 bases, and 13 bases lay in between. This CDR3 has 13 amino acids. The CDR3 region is CASSLEVLDGYTF. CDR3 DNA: TGTGCCAGCAGCCTGGAGGTATTAGATGGCTACACCTTC. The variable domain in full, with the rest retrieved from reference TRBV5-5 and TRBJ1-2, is DAGVTQSPTHLIKTRGQQVTLRCSPISGHKSVSWYQQVLGQGPQFIFQYYEKEERGRGNFPDRFSARQFPNYSSELNVNALLLGDSALYLCASSLEVLDGYTFGSGTRLTVV.

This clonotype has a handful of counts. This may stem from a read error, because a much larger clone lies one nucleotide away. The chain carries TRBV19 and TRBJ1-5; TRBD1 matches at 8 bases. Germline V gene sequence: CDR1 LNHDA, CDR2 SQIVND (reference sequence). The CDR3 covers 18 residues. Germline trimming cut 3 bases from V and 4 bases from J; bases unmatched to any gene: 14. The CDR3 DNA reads TGTGCCAGTAGTATTCTATCAGCCGGACAGGGCGAAAATCAGCCCCAGCATTTT. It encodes CASSILSAGQGENQPQHF.

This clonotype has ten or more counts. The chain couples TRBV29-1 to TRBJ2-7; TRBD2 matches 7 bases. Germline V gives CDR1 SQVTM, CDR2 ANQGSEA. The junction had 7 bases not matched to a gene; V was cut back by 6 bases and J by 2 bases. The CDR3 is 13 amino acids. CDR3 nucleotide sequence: TGCAGCGTCCGACGGGGGGAAACCTACGAGCAGTACTTC. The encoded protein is CSVRRGETYEQYF.

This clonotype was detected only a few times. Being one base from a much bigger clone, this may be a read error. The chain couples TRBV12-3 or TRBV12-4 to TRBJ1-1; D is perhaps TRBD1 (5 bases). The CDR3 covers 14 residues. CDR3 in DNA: TGTGCCAGCAGTTCCGACAGCCTGAACACTGAAGCTTGCTTT. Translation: CASSSDSLNTEACF.

The CDR3 DNA reads TGTGCCAGCAGCTTGGACGGCCGACTAAACTATGGCTACACCTTC. Translation: CASSLDGRLNYGYTF. This chain connects TRBV7-9 to TRBJ1-2; no reliable D call. The CDR3 sequence is 15 residues long. Germline CDR1 is SEHNR and CDR2 is FQNEAQ (reference sequence). V lost 3 bases and J 2 bases, leaving 13 bases between the germline ends.

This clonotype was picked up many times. CDR3 nucleotides: TGTGCCAGCAGCGTGGGACAGGGAAGTCAGCCCCAGCATTTT. Its translation is CASSVGQGSQPQHF. V and J are TRBV9 and TRBJ1-5; TRBD1 matches 9 bases. Germline lookup yields CDR1 SGDLS and CDR2 YYNGEE. Trimming removed 2 bases from V and 6 bases from J; junction bases left unmatched: 3. The CDR3 length is 14 residues.

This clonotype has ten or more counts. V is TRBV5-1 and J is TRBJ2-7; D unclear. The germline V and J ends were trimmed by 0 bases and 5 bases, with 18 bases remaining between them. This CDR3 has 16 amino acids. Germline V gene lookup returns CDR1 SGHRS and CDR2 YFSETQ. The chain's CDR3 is CASSLGVWQALNEQYF. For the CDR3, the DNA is TGCGCCAGCAGCTTGGGAGTTTGGCAGGCACTTAACGAGCAGTACTTC. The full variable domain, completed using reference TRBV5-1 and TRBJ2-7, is KAGVTQTPRYLIKTRGQQVTLSCSPISGHRSVSWYQQTPGQGLQFLFEYFSETQRNKGNFPGRFSGRQFSNSRSEMNVSTLELGDSALYLCASSLGVWQALNEQYFGPGTRLTVT.

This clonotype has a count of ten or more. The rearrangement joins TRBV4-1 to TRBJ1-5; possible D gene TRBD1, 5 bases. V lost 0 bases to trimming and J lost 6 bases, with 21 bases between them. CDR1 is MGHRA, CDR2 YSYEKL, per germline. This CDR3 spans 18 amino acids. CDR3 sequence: CASSQDTTQGLYRQPQHF. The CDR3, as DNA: TGCGCCAGCAGCCAAGACACCACCCAGGGTTTGTATCGTCAGCCCCAGCATTTT.

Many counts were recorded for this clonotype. The CDR3 protein is CSVGRADGYTF. The CDR3 DNA sequence: TGCAGTGTCGGCCGGGCCGATGGCTACACCTTC. This chain connects TRBV20-1 to TRBJ1-2, with D unresolved. V was pared by 7 bases and J by 6 bases, with 12 bases between. The V gene's germline CDR1 is DFQATT and CDR2 SNEGSKA (reference sequence). The CDR3 extends over 11 amino acids.

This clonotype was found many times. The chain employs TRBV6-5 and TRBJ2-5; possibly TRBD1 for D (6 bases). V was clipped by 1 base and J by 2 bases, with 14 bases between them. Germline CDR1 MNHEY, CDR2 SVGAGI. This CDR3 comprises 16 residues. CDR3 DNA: TGTGCCAGCAGTTACTTTGAACAGGGTGGGCAAGAGACCCAGTACTTC. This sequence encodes CASSYFEQGGQETQYF.

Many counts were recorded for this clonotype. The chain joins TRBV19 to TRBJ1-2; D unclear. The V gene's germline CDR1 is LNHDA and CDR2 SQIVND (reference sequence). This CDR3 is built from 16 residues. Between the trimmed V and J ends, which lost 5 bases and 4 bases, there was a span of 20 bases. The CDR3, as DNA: TGTGCCAGTAGTGTGACCGCCAACCCGGGAAGCTATGGCTACACCTTC. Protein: CASSVTANPGSYGYTF.